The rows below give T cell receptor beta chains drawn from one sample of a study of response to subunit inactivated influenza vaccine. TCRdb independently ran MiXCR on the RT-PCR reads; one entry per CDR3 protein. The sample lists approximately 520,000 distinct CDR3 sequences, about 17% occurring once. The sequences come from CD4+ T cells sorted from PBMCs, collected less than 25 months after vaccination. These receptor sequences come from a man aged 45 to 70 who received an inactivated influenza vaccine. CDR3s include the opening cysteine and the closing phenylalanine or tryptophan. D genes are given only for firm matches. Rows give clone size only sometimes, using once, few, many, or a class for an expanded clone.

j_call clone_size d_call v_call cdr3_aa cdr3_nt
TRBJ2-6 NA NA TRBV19 CARSRGRVGSSGANVLTF TGTGCCAGAAGTCGAGGCAGAGTTGGCTCGTCTGGGGCCAACGTCCTGACTTTC
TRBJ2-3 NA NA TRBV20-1 CSAEDRSVGTDTQYF TGCAGTGCGGAAGACAGGTCCGTTGGCACAGATACGCAGTATTTT
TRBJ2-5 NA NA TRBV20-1 CSATWWPEPRETQYF TGCAGTGCTACATGGTGGCCCGAACCTCGGGAGACCCAGTACTTC
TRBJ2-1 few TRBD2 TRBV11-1 CASSLGRGQGPSGSSDEQFF TGTGCCAGCAGCCTAGGGAGGGGCCAGGGGCCCAGCGGGAGTTCGGATGAGCAGTTCTTC
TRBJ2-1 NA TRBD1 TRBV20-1 CSGRQGFNNEQFF TGCAGCGGTCGACAGGGATTCAACAATGAGCAGTTCTTC
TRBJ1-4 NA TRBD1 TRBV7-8 CASSPKATGGSEKLFF TGTGCCAGCAGCCCGAAAGCGACAGGGGGCAGTGAAAAACTGTTTTTT
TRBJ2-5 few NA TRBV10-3 CATSPAKQETQYF TGTGCCACTTCCCCCGCCAAGCAGGAGACCCAGTACTTC
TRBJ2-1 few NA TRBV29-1 CSVAGLSSYNEQFF TGCAGCGTGGCCGGACTAAGCTCCTACAATGAGCAGTTCTTC
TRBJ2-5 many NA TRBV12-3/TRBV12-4 CASNGGRRETQYF TGTGCCTCAAACGGGGGTCGTAGGGAGACCCAGTACTTC
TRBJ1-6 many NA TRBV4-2 CASSQDMAIYNSPLHF TGTGCCAGCAGCCAAGATATGGCAATTTATAATTCACCCCTCCACTTT
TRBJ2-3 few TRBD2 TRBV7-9 CASSRGTSGVADTQYF TGTGCCAGCAGCCGCGGGACTAGCGGGGTGGCAGATACGCAGTATTTT
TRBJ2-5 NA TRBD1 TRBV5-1 CASSGTGGAQTQYF TGCGCCAGCAGTGGGACAGGGGGCGCGCAGACCCAGTACTTC
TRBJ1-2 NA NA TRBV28 CASKRVERLGDGYTF TGTGCCAGCAAGCGGGTGGAGCGGTTGGGGGATGGCTACACCTTC
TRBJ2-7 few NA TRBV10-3 CAISESRAGDQQYF TGTGCCATCAGTGAGTCGAGGGCAGGGGATCAGCAGTACTTC
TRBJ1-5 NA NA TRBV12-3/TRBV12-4 CASKQGPNSNQPQHF TGTGCCAGCAAACAGGGACCAAATAGCAATCAGCCCCAGCATTTT
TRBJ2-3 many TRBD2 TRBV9 CASSPRWLGLAGGPSTDTQYF TGTGCCAGCAGCCCTCGTTGGTTAGGACTAGCGGGGGGCCCTAGCACAGATACGCAGTATTTT
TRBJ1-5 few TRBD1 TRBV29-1 CSVRTGEVNQPQHF TGCAGCGTCAGGACAGGGGAGGTTAATCAGCCCCAGCATTTT
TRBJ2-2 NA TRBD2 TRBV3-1 CASSQDLGLAGVAGELFF TGTGCCAGCAGCCAAGATCTTGGTCTGGCGGGAGTGGCCGGGGAGCTGTTTTTT
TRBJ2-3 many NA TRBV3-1 CASSQGGADTQYF TGTGCCAGCAGCCAAGGTGGCGCAGATACGCAGTATTTT
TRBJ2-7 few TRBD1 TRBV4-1 CASSLKTGTYEQYF TGCGCCAGCAGCCTAAAGACAGGGACCTACGAGCAGTACTTC
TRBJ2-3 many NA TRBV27 CASSSSGTSTDTQYF TGTGCCAGCAGTTCCTCCGGGACTAGCACAGATACGCAGTATTTT
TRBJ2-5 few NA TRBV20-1 CSAAAGSGTQYF TGCAGTGCTGCCGCGGGATCAGGGACCCAGTACTTC
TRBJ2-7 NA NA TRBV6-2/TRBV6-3 CASRSSSYEQYF TGTGCCAGCAGGTCTAGCAGTTACGAGCAGTACTTC
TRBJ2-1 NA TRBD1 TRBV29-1 CSGTGTDYKEQFF TGCAGCGGCACCGGGACAGATTACAAGGAGCAGTTCTTC
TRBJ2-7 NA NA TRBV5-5 CASSMDRRGQYF TGTGCCAGCAGCATGGACAGGCGGGGGCAGTACTTC
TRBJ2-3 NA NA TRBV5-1 CASSLATTTDTQYF TGCGCCAGCAGCTTGGCCACTACCACAGATACGCAGTATTTT
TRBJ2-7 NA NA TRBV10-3 CAISGGTLEQYF TGTGCCATCAGCGGTGGGACTCTAGAGCAGTACTTC
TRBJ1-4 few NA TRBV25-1 CASSEVEKLFF TGTGCCAGCAGTGAAGTTGAAAAACTGTTTTTT
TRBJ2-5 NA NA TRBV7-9 CASSLGSGAIQETQYF TGTGCCAGCAGCTTAGGTTCGGGGGCGATCCAAGAGACCCAGTACTTC
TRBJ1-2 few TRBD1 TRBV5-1 CASSLGTGDYYGYTF TGCGCCAGCAGCCTCGGGACAGGCGACTACTATGGCTACACCTTC
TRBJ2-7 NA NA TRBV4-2 CASSQEGRVEQYF TGTGCCAGCAGCCAAGAAGGGCGAGTTGAGCAGTACTTC
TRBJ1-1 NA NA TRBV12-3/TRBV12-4 CASSFGVATEAFF TGTGCCAGCAGTTTCGGGGTCGCCACTGAAGCTTTCTTT
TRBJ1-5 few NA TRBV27 CASSLAGPNQPQHF TGTGCCAGCAGTTTGGCGGGTCCTAATCAGCCCCAGCATTTT
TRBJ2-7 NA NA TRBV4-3 CASSIRAEGDYEQYF TGCGCCAGCAGCATCCGGGCCGAAGGGGACTACGAGCAGTACTTC
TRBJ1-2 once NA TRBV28 CATTGSRYGYTF TGTGCCACTACCGGGTCCCGCTATGGCTACACCTTC
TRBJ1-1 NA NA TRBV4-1 CASSRMGYVGTEAFF TGCGCCAGCAGTAGGATGGGTTATGTGGGTACTGAAGCTTTCTTT
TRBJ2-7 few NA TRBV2 CASSGGGTEYF TGTGCCAGCAGTGGTGGGGGGACTGAGTACTTC
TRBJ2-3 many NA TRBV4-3 CASSQGSPLRGGRLGADTQYF TGCGCCAGCAGCCAAGGATCACCCCTCAGGGGGGGGCGCCTCGGAGCAGATACGCAGTATTTT
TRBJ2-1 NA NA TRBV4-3 CASSQDWYRSSYNEQFF TGCGCCAGCAGCCAAGATTGGTACAGGAGCTCCTACAATGAGCAGTTCTTC
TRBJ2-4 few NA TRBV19 CASSRTSQDIQYF TGTGCCAGTAGTAGGACCTCTCAGGACATTCAGTACTTC
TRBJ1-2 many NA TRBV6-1 CASREWGHYYGYTF TGTGCCAGCAGAGAGTGGGGACACTACTATGGCTACACCTTC
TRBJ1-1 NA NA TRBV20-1 CSARRGGQNTEAFF TGCAGTGCCCGCCGCGGGGGGCAGAACACTGAAGCTTTCTTT
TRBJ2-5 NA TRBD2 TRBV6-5 CASSYEPSGRETQYF TGTGCCAGCAGTTACGAGCCTAGCGGGAGAGAGACCCAGTACTTC
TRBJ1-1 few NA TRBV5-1 CASRVMGASTEAFF TGCGCCAGCAGGGTTATGGGGGCTTCGACTGAAGCTTTCTTT
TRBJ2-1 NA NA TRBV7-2 CASSLRGVGYNEQFF TGTGCCAGCAGCTTAAGGGGGGTGGGGTACAATGAGCAGTTCTTC
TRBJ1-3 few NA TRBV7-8 CASSLGGGTGNTIYF TGTGCCAGCAGCTTAGGTGGGGGGACTGGAAACACCATATATTTT
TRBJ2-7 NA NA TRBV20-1 CSVQVLAEQYF TGCAGTGTACAGGTTCTTGCCGAGCAGTACTTC